The 25 T cell receptor beta chains presented below share a single source sample, sequenced in a study of blood T cell repertoires in COVID-19. Method: immunoSEQ multiplex PCR; TCRdb's copy keeps in-frame clones and lacks some. The repertoire holds approximately 250,000 clones, around 88% seen once, with under 5% in the top ten. Sequencing was done on a sample of PBMCs or T cells enriched from blood (not recorded which). These receptors were obtained from a woman aged 25-40 years who had recovered from COVID-19.

This chain links TRBV30 with TRBJ1-1, with 7 bases identical to TRBD1. Germline CDR1 GTSNPN, CDR2 SVGIG (reference sequence). This CDR3 has 14 residues. V lost 4 bases to trimming and J lost 2 bases; unmatched junction nucleotides: 7. The CDR3 spells CAWTKGQPNTEAFF. The CDR3 coding sequence is TGTGCCTGGACAAAGGGACAGCCCAACACTGAAGCTTTCTTT. The whole variable domain, filled in from reference TRBV30 and TRBJ1-1, reads SQTIHQWPATLVQPVGSPLSLECTVEGTSNPNLYWYRQAAGRGLQLLFYSVGIGQISSEVPQNLSASRPQDRQFILSSKKLLLSDSGFYLCAWTKGQPNTEAFFGQGTRLTVV.

The J gene is TRBJ1-5, the V gene TRBV5-6, with 9 bases fitting TRBD1. CDR3 length: 15 residues. The germline V gene has CDR1 SGHDT and CDR2 YYEEEE. After removal of 3 bases from V and 6 bases from J, the junction contained 7 bases not matched to a gene. The CDR3 spells CASSSGTGLSQPQHF. The CDR3 region has the DNA TGTGCCAGCAGCTCCGGGACAGGGTTGAGTCAGCCCCAGCATTTT.

The chain links TRBV6-5 to TRBJ1-1, with TRBD1 matching 9 bases. The V gene end was trimmed by 6 bases and the J gene end by 1 base; junction bases not matched to a gene: 6. Per the germline V gene, CDR1 is MNHEY and CDR2 is SVGAGI. CDR3 length equals 15 residues. CDR3 sequence reads: CASRPLQGANTEAFF. For the CDR3, the DNA is TGTGCCAGCAGGCCTTTACAGGGGGCGAACACTGAAGCTTTCTTT.

This chain links TRBV5-1 with TRBJ2-2, with TRBD1 identical over 8 bases. This CDR3 has 16 residues. Germline CDR1 reads SGHRS; CDR2 reads YFSETQ. V was pared by 5 bases and J by 1 base, with 7 bases of the junction left unmatched. The CDR3 region is CASRGTGGMNTGELFF. CDR3 nucleotides: TGCGCCAGCAGAGGCACAGGGGGGATGAACACCGGGGAGCTGTTTTTT. Looking up the rest from reference TRBV5-1 and TRBJ2-2 gives the full variable domain: KAGVTQTPRYLIKTRGQQVTLSCSPISGHRSVSWYQQTPGQGLQFLFEYFSETQRNKGNFPGRFSGRQFSNSRSEMNVSTLELGDSALYLCASRGTGGMNTGELFFGEGSRLTVL.

This chain joins TRBV7-2 and TRBJ1-2, with 8 bases identical to TRBD1. The CDR3 spans 15 residues. Germline V gene lookup returns CDR1 SGHTA and CDR2 FQGNSA. Trimming at V came to 5 bases and at J to 3 bases, leaving 8 bases not matched to a gene. CDR3 bases: TGTGCCAGCAGCCCCCCGACAGGGGCAGACTATGGCTACACCTTC. Translating it yields CASSPPTGADYGYTF.

The chain joins TRBV29-1 to TRBJ1-4; 8 bases fit TRBD1. Germline CDR1 is SQVTM and CDR2 is ANQGSEA. The CDR3 is 13 residues long. V lost 6 bases, J lost 4 bases, and 4 bases stayed unmatched. CDR3 DNA sequence: TGCAGCGTGCAGGGGGCTGATAATGAAAAACTGTTTTTT. Amino acid sequence: CSVQGADNEKLFF.

The V and J genes are TRBV28 and TRBJ1-1, with D possibly TRBD1 on 5 matching bases. This CDR3 is 14 amino acids long. Germline V CDR1 and CDR2: MDHEN, SYDVKM. The V end lost 1 base, the J end lost 5 bases, and 11 bases lay between the germline ends. The CDR3 region has the DNA TGTGCCAGCAGTTTATCAGGGATCGGAACTGAAGCTTTCTTT. This encodes CASSLSGIGTEAFF. The full variable domain, with the rest looked up from reference TRBV28 and TRBJ1-1, is DVKVTQSSRYLVKRTGEKVFLECVQDMDHENMFWYRQDPGLGLRLIYFSYDVKMKEKGDIPEGYSVSREKKERFSLILESASTNQTSMYLCASSLSGIGTEAFFGQGTRLTVV.

This clone was detected a few times. The rearrangement links TRBV5-1 to TRBJ2-1, with D perhaps matching TRBD2 (6 bases). The germline V and J ends were trimmed by 4 bases and 0 bases, with 14 bases remaining between them. The CDR3 is 16 amino acids. Germline V CDR1 and CDR2: SGHRS, YFSETQ. The CDR3 protein is CASSPIAESSYNEQFF. CDR3 DNA: TGCGCCAGCAGCCCCATAGCGGAAAGCTCCTACAATGAGCAGTTCTTC.

The DNA for the CDR3 is TGTGCCAGCAGCGCCTCTACCACAGATACGCAGTATTTT. It specifies CASSASTTDTQYF. The chain joins TRBV7-2 to TRBJ2-3; D uncertain. V lost 5 bases and J lost 2, with 8 bases in between. Looked up from germline, CDR1 is SGHTA and CDR2 is FQGNSA. The CDR3 is 13 residues long.

In this sample, this clone turned up a few times. The J gene is TRBJ2-3, the V gene TRBV5-1, with 9 bases identical to TRBD2. Per germline, CDR1 SGHRS and CDR2 YFSETQ. This CDR3 is 15 amino acids long. V lost 4 bases and J lost 2; bases outside the gene matches: 5. CDR3 region: CASSPLAGDTDTQYF. The CDR3 nucleotides are TGCGCCAGCAGCCCGTTAGCGGGGGACACAGATACGCAGTATTTT.

V and J are TRBV19 and TRBJ1-2; 7 positions match TRBD1. The germline V gene has CDR1 LNHDA and CDR2 SQIVND (reference sequence). V was clipped by 2 bases and J by 3 bases; unmatched bases: 3. This CDR3 has 14 amino acids. The CDR3 nucleotides read TGTGCCAGTAGTATAACAGGGGCGCACTATGGCTACACCTTC. It yields the protein CASSITGAHYGYTF.

The gene calls are TRBV20-1 and TRBJ2-2; D uncertain. Germline-derived CDR1 and CDR2 are DFQATT and SNEGSKA (reference sequence). The CDR3 totals 11 residues. Between the trimmed V and J ends, which lost 5 bases and 7 bases, there was a span of 8 bases. CDR3 residues: CSAPEVGELFF. The DNA of the CDR3 is TGCAGTGCTCCAGAGGTCGGGGAGCTGTTTTTT.

This chain connects TRBV6-2 or TRBV6-3 to TRBJ2-5, with D perhaps TRBD1 (6 bases). Germline V gene sequence: CDR1 MNHEY, CDR2 SVGEGT. The CDR3 covers 15 residues. V shed 4 bases and J shed 3 bases, with 15 bases lying between them. The chain's CDR3 is CASSFLENREETQYF. For the CDR3, the DNA is TGTGCCAGCAGTTTCCTTGAGAACAGGGAAGAGACCCAGTACTTC.

The V and J genes are TRBV6-4 and TRBJ2-3, with 7 bases matching TRBD2. The CDR3 is 16 residues long. With 0 bases clipped from V and 2 bases from J, the junction kept 5 bases outside the gene matches. The germline gives CDR1 MRHNA, CDR2 SNTAGT. The CDR3 sequence: CASSDSGGSPTDTQYF. CDR3 nucleotide sequence: TGTGCCAGCAGTGACTCCGGCGGGAGCCCCACAGATACGCAGTATTTT.

The rearrangement links TRBV2 to TRBJ1-2, with TRBD1 as a possible D gene (5 bases). The CDR3 is 13 residues long. Germline V gene sequence: CDR1 SNHLY, CDR2 FYNNEI. V lost 5 bases, J lost 4 bases, and 11 bases lay in between. CDR3 nucleotide sequence: TGTGCCAGCAGTTTAGTGGACACCTATGGCTACACCTTC. Amino acids: CASSLVDTYGYTF.

This chain connects TRBV5-1 to TRBJ2-5; perhaps TRBD1 as D (6 bases). The germline gives CDR1 SGHRS, CDR2 YFSETQ. With 1 base removed from V and 6 bases from J, the gap between germline ends came to 16 bases. The CDR3 runs to 15 residues. CDR3 loop: CASSLTPGDRKTQYF. The DNA for the CDR3 is TGCGCCAGCAGCTTGACCCCGGGTGACAGGAAGACCCAGTACTTC. Looking up the rest from reference TRBV5-1 and TRBJ2-5 gives the full variable domain: KAGVTQTPRYLIKTRGQQVTLSCSPISGHRSVSWYQQTPGQGLQFLFEYFSETQRNKGNFPGRFSGRQFSNSRSEMNVSTLELGDSALYLCASSLTPGDRKTQYFGPGTRLLVL.

The chain combines TRBV28 with TRBJ2-1, with TRBD2 matching over 14 bases. This CDR3 spans 19 amino acids. Germline-derived CDR1 and CDR2 are MDHEN and SYDVKM. Trimming at V came to 6 bases and at J to 7 bases, leaving 17 bases not matched to a gene. CDR3 in DNA: TGTGCCAGCAGCCAACCGGGACTAGCGGGAGCGCTACGGTGGAATGAGCAGTTCTTC. Its protein product is CASSQPGLAGALRWNEQFF.

This clone was found many times. The chain carries TRBV30 and TRBJ2-7; 9 bases are a match to TRBD2. V trimming: 0 bases; J trimming: 3 bases; junction bases outside the gene matches: 6. The CDR3 spans 15 residues. Germline CDR1 is GTSNPN and CDR2 is SVGIG (reference sequence). CDR3 bases: TGTGCCTGGAGTGTAAGGCGGGAGGGGTACTACGAGCAGTACTTC. Its protein product is CAWSVRREGYYEQYF.

V and J are TRBV9 and TRBJ2-6; D is possibly TRBD1 (5 bases). The length of the CDR3 is 19 residues. V was shortened by 0 bases and J by 0 bases, with 16 bases between the two germline ends. Germline CDR1 SGDLS, CDR2 YYNGEE. The CDR3 region has the DNA TGTGCCAGCAGCGTAGAATTCAGGGAATATCCCTCTGGGGCCAACGTCCTGACTTTC. This translates into CASSVEFREYPSGANVLTF.

This clone has a count of ten or more. This chain uses TRBV18 with TRBJ2-1, with D perhaps TRBD2 (6 bases). This CDR3 is built from 13 residues. Trimming stripped 2 bases from V and 8 bases from J, with 10 bases between. Germline V gene lookup returns CDR1 KGHSH and CDR2 LQKENI. The CDR3, as DNA: TGTGCCAGCTCACCAGGGGGGACCCATGAGCAGTTCTTC. This translates into CASSPGGTHEQFF.

This chain links TRBV24-1 with TRBJ2-7; D perhaps matches TRBD1 (5 bases). Between the trimmed V and J ends, which lost 2 bases and 6 bases, there was a span of 13 bases. The germline V gene encodes CDR1 KGHDR and CDR2 SFDVKD. This CDR3 region has 14 residues. CDR3 sequence (DNA): TGTGCCACCAGTGATTCAGGACACGGCGGCGAGCAGTACTTC. It translates to CATSDSGHGGEQYF.

Here the CDR3 DNA reads TGTGCCAGCAGGCAATCTAAGCCCTACGAGCAGTACTTC. Translated: CASRQSKPYEQYF. The chain joins TRBV7-8 to TRBJ2-7; unclear D gene. The CDR3 has 13 amino acids. The V gene lost 6 bases and the J gene lost 2 bases, with 11 bases spanning the gap. Per the germline V gene, CDR1 is SGHVS and CDR2 is FQNEAQ.

V and J are TRBV19 and TRBJ2-2; maybe TRBD2 (6 bases). Germline CDR1 reads LNHDA; CDR2 reads SQIVND (reference sequence). With 3 bases removed from V and 5 bases from J, the gap between germline ends came to 13 bases. This CDR3 is 15 amino acids long. The chain's CDR3 is CASSIRGIGTGELFF. CDR3 DNA: TGTGCCAGTAGTATTCGCGGGATAGGGACCGGGGAGCTGTTTTTT.

CDR3 sequence: CASSRPGLANEQFF. DNA of the CDR3: TGTGCCAGCAGCCGACCGGGACTAGCAAATGAGCAGTTCTTC. V and J are TRBV6-2 or TRBV6-3 and TRBJ2-1; 9 bases fit TRBD2. Trimming removed 6 bases from V and 7 bases from J; junction bases left unmatched: 7. Germline-derived CDR1 and CDR2 are MNHEY and SVGEGT. This CDR3 region has 14 residues.

The chain has TRBV5-1 and TRBJ2-5; TRBD2 agrees at 10 bases. V shed 4 bases, J shed 2 bases, and the junction held 8 bases outside the gene matches. The V gene's germline CDR1 is SGHRS and CDR2 YFSETQ. This CDR3 comprises 16 residues. The CDR3 nucleotides read TGCGCCAGCAGCCCTAGGACTAGCGGATTACAAGAGACCCAGTACTTC. Translation gives CASSPRTSGLQETQYF. Full variable domain (rest looked up from reference TRBV5-1 and TRBJ2-5): KAGVTQTPRYLIKTRGQQVTLSCSPISGHRSVSWYQQTPGQGLQFLFEYFSETQRNKGNFPGRFSGRQFSNSRSEMNVSTLELGDSALYLCASSPRTSGLQETQYFGPGTRLLVL.